This T cell receptor (beta chain) was sequenced in a study of OX40 agonist ivuxolimab in advanced cancers. Study context: Previous treatment with anti-PD-1, anti-PD-L1 or anti-CTLA-4 therapy was allowed; more than 35% had received some.

In germline, CDR1 is LNHDA, CDR2 SQIVND (reference sequence). V lost 6 bases and J lost 7, with 13 bases in between. The length of the CDR3 is 13 residues. Sequenced by immunoSEQ multiplex PCR; TCRdb stores in-frame clones only, minus some. The sample has roughly 67,000 clones; approximately 86% are singletons. The sequencing here drew on CD4+ or CD8+ T cells sorted from blood, taken in a trial of the OX40 agonist ivuxolimab. The chain uses TRBV19 and TRBJ1-5, with D perhaps TRBD1 (6 bases). This sequence originates from an adult with an advanced solid tumor such as melanoma, head and neck, liver or kidney cancer. The CDR3 bases are TGTGCCAGTAGGGTACAGGGAGGACAGCCCCAGCATTTT. Translated, it gives CASRVQGGQPQHF.